The rows below give T cell receptor beta chains drawn from one sample of a study of cytomegalovirus exposure and HLA in healthy donors. Only in-frame clones appear in the TCRdb table, and some are missing; sequencing was by immunoSEQ multiplex PCR. The listing contains about 75,000 clones. Sample: PBMCs. The receptor set was obtained from a man between 18 and 29 years old in good health and CMV-seropositive. Each CDR3 is given with its conserved first and last residue. D genes are given only for firm matches. Rows give clone size only sometimes, using once, few, many, or a class for an expanded clone.

j_gene | abundance | d_gene | v_gene | CDR3aa | CDR3nt
TRBJ1-4 | . | . | TRBV19 | CASSIGQMEKLFF | TGTGCCAGTAGTATTGGACAGATGGAAAAACTGTTTTTT
TRBJ2-7 | . | . | TRBV5-1 | CASSLDPGSYEQYF | TGCGCCAGCAGCTTGGATCCGGGATCCTACGAGCAGTACTTC
TRBJ1-2 | . | . | TRBV7-9 | CASSLAQGSGNYGYTF | TGTGCCAGCAGCTTAGCGCAAGGGTCGGGAAACTATGGCTACACCTTC
TRBJ1-3 | . | . | TRBV6-1 | CASLQSSGNTIYF | TGTGCCAGCCTACAGAGCTCTGGAAACACCATATATTTT
TRBJ1-2 | . | . | TRBV7-8 | CASSLQGSYGYTF | TGTGCCAGCAGCTTACAGGGCTCCTATGGCTACACCTTC
TRBJ2-1 | . | TRBD1 | TRBV7-9 | CASSLGFGGQGSYNEQFF | TGTGCCAGCAGCTTAGGTTTCGGGGGACAGGGGTCTTACAATGAGCAGTTCTTC
TRBJ2-5 | . | . | TRBV6-1 | CATEDLGGSGETQYF | TGCGCCACAGAAGATCTTGGGGGCTCTGGGGAGACCCAGTACTTC
TRBJ1-5 | . | . | TRBV28 | CASSLTAAYNQPQHF | TGTGCCAGCAGTTTAACGGCGGCCTACAATCAGCCCCAGCATTTT
TRBJ1-1 | . | TRBD1 | TRBV7-8 | CASSPWDRVNTEAFF | TGTGCCAGCAGCCCTTGGGACAGGGTGAACACTGAAGCTTTCTTT
TRBJ2-2 | . | TRBD1 | TRBV7-6 | CASSLGLGQGRTGELFF | TGTGCCAGCAGCTTAGGCCTGGGACAGGGGAGGACCGGGGAGCTGTTTTTT
TRBJ2-1 | . | TRBD1 | TRBV27 | CASRKGTGGMNEQFF | TGTGCCAGCAGAAAAGGGACAGGGGGCATGAATGAGCAGTTCTTC
TRBJ2-7 | . | TRBD1 | TRBV30 | CAWGTGTVSYEQYF | TGTGCCTGGGGTACCGGGACAGTCTCCTACGAGCAGTACTTC
TRBJ1-5 | . | TRBD1 | TRBV28 | CASRLGTASNQPQHF | TGTGCCAGCAGACTCGGGACAGCGAGCAATCAGCCCCAGCATTTT
TRBJ2-2 | . | . | TRBV10-3 | CAIGTGNTGELFF | TGTGCCATTGGGACTGGAAACACCGGGGAGCTGTTTTTT
TRBJ1-1 | . | . | TRBV11-2 | CASRTGLGGTEAFF | TGTGCCAGCCGTACCGGGCTCGGGGGCACTGAAGCTTTCTTT
TRBJ1-1 | . | . | TRBV11-3 | CASSLDGGDTEAFF | TGTGCCAGCAGCTTAGATGGGGGCGACACTGAAGCTTTCTTT
TRBJ1-2 | . | TRBD1 | TRBV5-6 | CASSLVGTGGEGYTF | TGTGCCAGCAGCTTGGTTGGGACAGGGGGCGAGGGCTACACCTTC
TRBJ2-3 | . | TRBD2 | TRBV5-1 | CASSLVPSGGVDTQYF | TGCGCCAGCAGCTTGGTGCCTAGCGGGGGGGTAGATACGCAGTATTTT
TRBJ2-7 | . | TRBD2 | TRBV29-1 | CSVEDTLGGRSSYEQYF | TGCAGCGTTGAAGATACCCTCGGCGGGAGGTCCTCCTACGAGCAGTACTTC
TRBJ1-2 | . | TRBD1 | TRBV28 | CASSSSGTGVDGYTF | TGTGCCAGCAGTTCTTCCGGGACAGGGGTCGATGGCTACACCTTC
TRBJ1-5 | . | TRBD1 | TRBV6-1 | CASSERTGGLYSNQPQHF | TGTGCCAGCAGTGAAAGGACAGGGGGCCTATATAGCAATCAGCCCCAGCATTTT
TRBJ2-5 | . | . | TRBV13 | CASSPPSEDLETQYF | TGTGCCAGCAGCCCCCCCTCCGAAGACTTAGAGACCCAGTACTTC
TRBJ1-1 | . | TRBD1 | TRBV5-1 | CASSSTGGGFEAFF | TGCGCCAGCAGCTCGACAGGGGGCGGTTTTGAAGCTTTCTTT
TRBJ1-6 | . | . | TRBV15 | CATSRVGSPPLHF | TGTGCCACCAGCAGGGTTGGGAGCCCACCCCTCCACTTT
TRBJ2-1 | . | . | TRBV10-1 | CASSESGLPIQFF | TGCGCCAGCAGTGAGTCGGGACTCCCAATCCAGTTCTTC
TRBJ1-1 | . | TRBD1 | TRBV7-3 | CASSRQGGNTEAFF | TGTGCCAGCAGCCGGCAGGGGGGGAACACTGAAGCTTTCTTT
TRBJ2-7 | . | . | TRBV9 | CASSVWASASYEQYF | TGTGCCAGCAGCGTCTGGGCTAGCGCCTCCTACGAGCAGTACTTC
TRBJ1-2 | . | TRBD1 | TRBV7-9 | CASSLPQGGKRTDEGYTF | TGTGCCAGCAGCTTACCTCAGGGGGGAAAAAGGACAGACGAGGGCTACACCTTC
TRBJ2-7 | . | . | TRBV28 | CASSFGGLDEQYF | TGTGCCAGCAGTTTTGGGGGCTTGGACGAGCAGTACTTC
TRBJ2-1 | . | TRBD2 | TRBV4-1 | CASSQWTSGSGNEQFF | TGCGCCAGCAGCCAGTGGACTAGCGGGAGTGGGAATGAGCAGTTCTTC
TRBJ1-5 | . | . | TRBV4-1 | CASSQPGQGGQPQHF | TGCGCCAGCAGCCAACCTGGGCAGGGTGGTCAGCCCCAGCATTTT
TRBJ2-7 | . | TRBD2 | TRBV19 | CASSMTSGSKDYEQYF | TGTGCCAGTAGTATGACTAGCGGGAGTAAGGACTACGAGCAGTACTTC
TRBJ2-2 | . | . | TRBV9 | CASSVVEGPTGELFF | TGTGCCAGCAGCGTAGTGGAGGGGCCCACCGGGGAGCTGTTTTTT
TRBJ1-4 | . | . | TRBV15 | CATRAAGEGEKLFF | TGTGCCACCAGAGCCGCCGGAGAAGGTGAAAAACTGTTTTTT
TRBJ1-1 | medium-sized | TRBD1 | TRBV5-4 | CASTWDRVGEAFF | TGTGCCAGCACCTGGGACAGGGTGGGCGAAGCTTTCTTT
TRBJ2-7 | . | TRBD1 | TRBV5-1 | CASSVTGGSYEQYF | TGCGCCAGCAGCGTGACAGGGGGATCCTACGAGCAGTACTTC
TRBJ2-3 | . | TRBD2 | TRBV4-2 | CASSFSGGLTDTQYF | TGTGCCAGCAGTTTTAGCGGGGGTTTGACAGATACGCAGTATTTT
TRBJ1-2 | . | TRBD1 | TRBV6-1 | CASTPGQGWDYGYTF | TGTGCCAGCACCCCGGGACAGGGTTGGGACTATGGCTACACCTTC
TRBJ1-2 | . | . | TRBV5-1 | CASSPEVYTGGYTF | TGCGCCAGCAGCCCTGAGGTATACACTGGTGGCTACACCTTC
TRBJ1-2 | . | . | TRBV28 | CATLGALGGYTF | TGTGCCACCCTGGGAGCCCTGGGCGGCTACACCTTC
TRBJ1-2 | . | TRBD1 | TRBV15 | CATSRDLLTGGNYGYTF | TGTGCCACCAGCAGAGATCTATTGACAGGGGGGAACTATGGCTACACCTTC
TRBJ2-7 | . | . | TRBV7-3 | CASSFRGSDSYEQYF | TGTGCCAGCAGCTTCCGGGGGTCGGATAGCTACGAGCAGTACTTC
TRBJ2-2 | . | TRBD1 | TRBV4-1 | CASSHGDRDTGELFF | TGCGCCAGCAGCCACGGGGACAGAGACACCGGGGAGCTGTTTTTT